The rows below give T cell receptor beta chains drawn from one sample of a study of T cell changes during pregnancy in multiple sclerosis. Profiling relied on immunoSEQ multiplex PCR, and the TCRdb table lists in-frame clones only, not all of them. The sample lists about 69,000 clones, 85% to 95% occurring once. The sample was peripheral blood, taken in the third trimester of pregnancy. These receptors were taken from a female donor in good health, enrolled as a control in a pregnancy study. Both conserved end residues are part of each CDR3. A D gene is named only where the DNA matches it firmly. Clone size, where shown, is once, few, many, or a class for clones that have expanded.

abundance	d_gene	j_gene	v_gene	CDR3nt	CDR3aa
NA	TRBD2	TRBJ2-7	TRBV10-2	TGCGCCACCGAAGCGGGGGGCTCCTACGAGCAGTACTTC	CATEAGGSYEQYF
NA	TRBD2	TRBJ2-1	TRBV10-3	TGTGCCATCAGTGAGTCTCCGGGACTAGGGCTTGAGCAGTTCTTC	CAISESPGLGLEQFF
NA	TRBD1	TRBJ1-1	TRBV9	TGTGCCAGCAGCGTAGATTTAGGGACAGGCACGAACACTGAAGCTTTCTTT	CASSVDLGTGTNTEAFF
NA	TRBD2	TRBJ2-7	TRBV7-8	TGTGCCAGTATCCTGCGGGAGGGCCAATACGAGCAGTACTTC	CASILREGQYEQYF
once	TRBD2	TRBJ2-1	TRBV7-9	TGTGCCAGCTTCCTAGCGGGGGGGCCGGTCACCTACAATGAGCAGTTCTTC	CASFLAGGPVTYNEQFF
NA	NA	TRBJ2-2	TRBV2	TGTGCCAGCAGTGGGGCCAGCAGGAACACCGGGGAGCTGTTTTTT	CASSGASRNTGELFF
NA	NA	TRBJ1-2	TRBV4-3	TGCGCCAGCAGCCAAGATCTGTGGGCGTCTCGCTATGGCTACACCTTC	CASSQDLWASRYGYTF
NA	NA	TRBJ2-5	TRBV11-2	TGTGCCAGCAGCTTTAGCGACCAAGAGACCCAGTACTTC	CASSFSDQETQYF
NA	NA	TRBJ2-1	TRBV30	TGTGCCTGGGGCCTAGCCCTAGTCCCCTACAATGAGCAGTTCTTC	CAWGLALVPYNEQFF
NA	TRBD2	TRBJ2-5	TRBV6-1	TGTGCCAGCAGTGAAGCGCAGAATAGCGGGGGTTTTGAGACCCAGTACTTC	CASSEAQNSGGFETQYF
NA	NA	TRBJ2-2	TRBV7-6	TGTGCCAGCAGCTTAAACACCGGGGGGGAGCTGTTTTTT	CASSLNTGGELFF
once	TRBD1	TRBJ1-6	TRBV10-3	TGTGCCATCAGCCGGACAGGCCGGGGGGGTAATTCACCCCTCCACTTT	CAISRTGRGGNSPLHF
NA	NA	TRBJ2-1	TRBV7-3	TGTGCCAGCCCCGTGCGCAGGGCATGCAATGAGCAGTTCTTC	CASPVRRACNEQFF
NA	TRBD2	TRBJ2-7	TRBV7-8	TGTGCCAGCAGGGAAACTAGCGGGAAGTACGAGCAGTACTTC	CASRETSGKYEQYF
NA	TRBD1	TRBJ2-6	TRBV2	TGTGCCAGCAGACCGACCGGGACAGGGAATGGGGCCAACGTCCTGACTTTC	CASRPTGTGNGANVLTF
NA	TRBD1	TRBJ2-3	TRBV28	TGTGCCAGCAGCACAGGGGTACTGCGCACAGATACGCAGTATTTT	CASSTGVLRTDTQYF
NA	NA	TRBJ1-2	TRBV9	TGTGCCAGCAGTCAAATTGACAGTTATGGCTACACCTTC	CASSQIDSYGYTF
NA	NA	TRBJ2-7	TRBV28	TGTGCCAGCAGATCAGGGGTGTCCTACGAGCAGTACTTC	CASRSGVSYEQYF
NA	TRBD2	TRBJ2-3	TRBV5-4	TGTGCCAGCAGCTTGAGGTCGGCGGGAGAAACGCAGTATTTT	CASSLRSAGETQYF
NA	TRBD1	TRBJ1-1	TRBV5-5	TGTGCCAGCAGCCCTCGACAGGGGGGTTTCACTGAAGCTTTCTTT	CASSPRQGGFTEAFF
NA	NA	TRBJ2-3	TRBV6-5	TGTGCCAGCAGTTACCCAGGTGGCTATACGCAGTATTTT	CASSYPGGYTQYF
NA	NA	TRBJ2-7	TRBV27	TGTGCCAGCAGTTTACGAGTAAGCTCCTACGAGCAGTACTTC	CASSLRVSSYEQYF
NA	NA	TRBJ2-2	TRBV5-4	TGTGCCAGCAGCTCTTCCCCACTGAACACCGGGGAGCTGTTTTTT	CASSSSPLNTGELFF
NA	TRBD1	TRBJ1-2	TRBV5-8	TGTGCCAGCAGCCCCGGACAGGGAGGCTATGGCTACACCTTC	CASSPGQGGYGYTF
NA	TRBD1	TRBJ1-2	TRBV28	TGTGCCAGCAGTGTGGGGACAGACCCCCTCCCATATGGCTACACCTTC	CASSVGTDPLPYGYTF
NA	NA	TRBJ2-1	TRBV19	TGTGCCAGTAGTATCCAAACTCGCGGGCACTCCAGCTCCTACAATGAGCAGTTCTTC	CASSIQTRGHSSSYNEQFF
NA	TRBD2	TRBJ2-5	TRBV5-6	TGTGCCAGCAGCCTGAGGGGAGCGGGGGCCCAAGAGACCCAGTACTTC	CASSLRGAGAQETQYF
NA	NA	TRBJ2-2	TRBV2	TGTGCCAGCACGGGGCGGGGTATAACCGGGGAGCTGTTTTTT	CASTGRGITGELFF
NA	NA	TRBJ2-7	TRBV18	TGTGCCAGCTCAGAGAGTGGGGGCGCGACCGAGCAGTACTTC	CASSESGGATEQYF
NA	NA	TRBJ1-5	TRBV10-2	TGCGCCAGCAGCTCTACAGGGATCAATCAGCCCCAGCATTTT	CASSSTGINQPQHF
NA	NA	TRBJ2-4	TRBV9	TGTGCCAGCAGCGTCCTCTCCGGCGGAGAACAGTACTTC	CASSVLSGGEQYF
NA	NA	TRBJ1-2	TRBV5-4	TGTGCCAGCAGCTTGGATATGCAGGGTGGAGATGGCTACACCTTC	CASSLDMQGGDGYTF
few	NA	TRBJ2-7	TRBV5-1	TGCGCCAGCAGCTTGAACCAGGGAATGCTGTACGAGCAGTACTTC	CASSLNQGMLYEQYF
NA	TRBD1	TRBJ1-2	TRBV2	TGTGCCAGCAGTGAAAGGGACAGCTCTGGCTACACCTTC	CASSERDSSGYTF
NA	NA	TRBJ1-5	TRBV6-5	TGTGCCAGCAGCCCTTATGAGGATTGGGATCAGCCCCAGCATTTT	CASSPYEDWDQPQHF
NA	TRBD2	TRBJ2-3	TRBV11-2	TGTGCCAGCAGCTTAGCACCGGGAGGTACAGATACGCAGTATTTT	CASSLAPGGTDTQYF
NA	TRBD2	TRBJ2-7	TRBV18	TGTGCCAGCTCACCTTCGGGAGGGCTGGCCTACGAGCAGTACTTC	CASSPSGGLAYEQYF